This entry lists 15 T cell receptor beta chains sequenced from one sample in a study of response to subunit inactivated influenza vaccine. TCRdb ran MiXCR on the RT-PCR reads and lists one entry per CDR3 protein. The top ten clones hold under 13% of a sample with roughly 170,000 distinct CDR3 sequences, around 9% of them seen once. This specimen consisted of non-naive T cells sorted from PBMCs, obtained on the day of vaccination. These receptors originate from a man in his fifties who received an inactivated influenza vaccine.

In its sample, this clonotype was seen many times. The rearrangement uses TRBV2 and TRBJ1-1; D gene ambiguous. This CDR3 spans 14 amino acids. V was trimmed by 6 bases and J by 0 bases, leaving 11 bases between them. The germline gives CDR1 SNHLY, CDR2 FYNNEI. The CDR3 bases are TGTGCCAGCAGCGTCCGCAGGATGAACACTGAAGCTTTCTTT. Amino acid sequence: CASSVRRMNTEAFF. Complete variable domain (other parts from reference TRBV2 and TRBJ1-1): EPEVTQTPSHQVTQMGQEVILRCVPISNHLYFYWYRQILGQKVEFLVSFYNNEISEKSEIFDDQFSVERPDGSNFTLKIRSTKLEDSAMYFCASSVRRMNTEAFFGQGTRLTVV.

There are many counts of this clonotype. The genes are TRBV12-3 or TRBV12-4 and TRBJ1-1; 9 bases line up with TRBD1. The CDR3 runs 15 residues. With 7 bases clipped from V and 7 bases from J, the junction kept 13 bases outside the gene matches. The CDR3 DNA sequence: TGTGCCAGCACCGCCGGGGGGACAGGGTATGGTGAAGCTTTCTTT. It yields the protein CASTAGGTGYGEAFF.

This clonotype was recorded a few times. The CDR3 DNA sequence: TGCAGTGCTAGAGATCCAAGCGTCGCCTACGAGCAGTACTTC. This sequence encodes CSARDPSVAYEQYF. This chain uses TRBV20-1 with TRBJ2-7; D gene unclear. Germline loops: CDR1 DFQATT, CDR2 SNEGSKA (reference sequence). V was clipped by 0 bases and J by 2 bases, with 11 bases between them. This CDR3 has 14 residues.

V gene TRBV7-8 combines with J gene TRBJ2-1; the match to TRBD2 covers 10 bases. The CDR3 contains 17 residues. Trimming at V came to 2 bases and at J to 5 bases, leaving 9 bases not matched to a gene. The germline CDR1 and CDR2 sequences are SGHVS and FQNEAQ. The CDR3, as DNA: TGTGCCAGCAGCTTACGAGCGGGGGGGCTCGATAACAATGAGCAGTTCTTC. This sequence encodes CASSLRAGGLDNNEQFF.

This clonotype was counted at least ten times. The chain couples TRBV5-1 to TRBJ1-1; TRBD1 is a possible D gene (6 bases). Trimming left V 3 bases short and J 7 bases short, with 19 bases between. The germline V gene encodes CDR1 SGHRS and CDR2 YFSETQ. CDR3 length: 15 residues. CDR3: CASSSQAQGLGEAFF. In DNA, the CDR3 is TGCGCCAGCAGCTCGCAAGCTCAGGGGTTGGGTGAAGCTTTCTTT.

This clonotype was picked up many times. V usage is TRBV7-2 and J usage is TRBJ2-5; D gene ambiguous. The CDR3 runs to 16 residues. Germline CDR1 and CDR2: SGHTA and FQGNSA. Trimming left V 1 base short and J 4 bases short, with 16 bases between. The CDR3 DNA is TGTGCCAGCAGCTTAGATCGGCTCGTTTTAGGAGAGACCCAGTACTTC. Encoded protein: CASSLDRLVLGETQYF. The full variable domain, completed using reference TRBV7-2 and TRBJ2-5, is GAGVSQSPSNKVTEKGKDVELRCDPISGHTALYWYRQSLGQGLEFLIYFQGNSAPDKSGLPSDRFSAERTGGSVSTLTIQRTQQEDSAVYLCASSLDRLVLGETQYFGPGTRLLVL.

V gene TRBV6-2 or TRBV6-3 combines with J gene TRBJ2-1; the match to TRBD2 covers 9 bases. Per the germline V gene, CDR1 is MNHEY and CDR2 is SVGEGT. This CDR3 comprises 16 residues. V was clipped by 6 bases and J by 2 bases; unmatched bases: 8. The CDR3 DNA sequence: TGTGCCAGCAGCCTCTGGCGGGAGGGCCCCTACAATGAGCAGTTCTTC. It translates to CASSLWREGPYNEQFF.

The chain joins TRBV12-3 or TRBV12-4 to TRBJ1-5, with D unresolved. The CDR3 is 13 residues long. V shed 6 bases and J shed 5 bases, with 11 bases lying between them. The CDR3 DNA reads TGTGCCAGCAGCGCGAGAAGCGATCAGCCCCAGCATTTT. This sequence encodes CASSARSDQPQHF.

The gene calls are TRBV20-1 and TRBJ2-3; 12 bases are shared with TRBD2. Germline V gene lookup returns CDR1 DFQATT and CDR2 SNEGSKA (reference sequence). V lost 0 bases and J lost 3; bases outside the gene matches: 4. The CDR3 is 16 amino acids. Written as DNA, the CDR3 is TGCAGTGCTAGAGATCGGCTAGCGGGGGGGACAGATACGCAGTATTTT. Translated: CSARDRLAGGTDTQYF.

This clonotype was seen many times. The rearrangement links TRBV11-2 to TRBJ2-7, with a tentative D call TRBD1 (5 bases). The CDR3 loop spans 13 amino acids. The V and J ends lost 5 bases and 4 bases respectively, with 12 bases between them. CDR1 and CDR2 (germline): SGHAT, FQNNGV. The DNA for the CDR3 is TGTGCCAGCAGCGCACAGCCAGGGTACGAGCAGTACTTC. Amino acids: CASSAQPGYEQYF.

This clonotype has a count of ten or more. J is TRBJ1-5 and V is TRBV7-2; TRBD1 matches 7 bases. The CDR3 sequence is 13 residues long. The germline V gene has CDR1 SGHTA and CDR2 FQGNSA. Losses at the gene ends were 5 bases for V and 4 bases for J; bases not matched to a gene: 2. CDR3 region: CASSQQGNQPQHF. The CDR3 DNA reads as TGTGCCAGCAGCCAACAGGGGAATCAGCCCCAGCATTTT. Looking up the rest from reference TRBV7-2 and TRBJ1-5 gives the full variable domain: GAGVSQSPSNKVTEKGKDVELRCDPISGHTALYWYRQSLGQGLEFLIYFQGNSAPDKSGLPSDRFSAERTGGSVSTLTIQRTQQEDSAVYLCASSQQGNQPQHFGDGTRLSIL.

This clonotype was found a few times. This chain links TRBV29-1 with TRBJ2-3; the match to TRBD2 covers 10 bases. This CDR3 is 15 amino acids long. Germline trimming cut 5 bases from V and 8 bases from J; bases unmatched to any gene: 13. The germline CDR1 and CDR2 sequences are SQVTM and ANQGSEA. The CDR3 here is CSVTTELAGSGTQYF. The CDR3 DNA is TGCAGCGTTACAACCGAACTAGCGGGGAGTGGTACGCAGTATTTT.

This clonotype was detected a few times. The chain joins TRBV7-2 to TRBJ2-5; TRBD1 agrees at 8 bases. J was trimmed by 5 bases and V by 3 bases; bases with no gene match: 5. The germline V gene has CDR1 SGHTA and CDR2 FQGNSA. CDR3 length equals 14 residues. Here the CDR3 reads CASSFGRGRETQYF. The CDR3 nucleotides read TGTGCCAGCAGCTTTGGCAGGGGGCGGGAGACCCAGTACTTC.

The table lists this clonotype with many counts. The CDR3 DNA reads TGTGCCAGCAGTAACCGGGACAGGGTCACCGGGGAGCTGTTTTTT. Translated, it gives CASSNRDRVTGELFF. This chain connects TRBV6-5 to TRBJ2-2, with TRBD1 matching 9 bases. The CDR3 consists of 15 residues. Per germline, CDR1 MNHEY and CDR2 SVGAGI. Trimming removed 5 bases from V and 4 bases from J; junction bases left unmatched: 5.

This clonotype was picked up a small number of times. The CDR3 coding sequence is TGCGCCAGCAGCTTCGGGGTGGGCACTGAAGCTTTCTTT. Translated, it gives CASSFGVGTEAFF. This chain uses TRBV5-1 with TRBJ1-1; D is unresolved. This CDR3 spans 13 amino acids. Germline CDR1 reads SGHRS; CDR2 reads YFSETQ. V lost 2 bases and J 4 bases, leaving 9 bases between the germline ends.